The 16 T cell receptor beta chains in this list originate from one sample, sequenced in a study of blood T cell repertoires in COVID-19. Clones were sequenced by immunoSEQ multiplex PCR, and TCRdb holds only the in-frame ones, with some missing. Altogether about 49,000 clones are present, about 87% being singletons, with the ten largest covering 2.1%. Source material: peripheral blood. These receptors came from a woman of 80 years or more with COVID-19, enrolled during active disease.

In DNA, the CDR3 is TGCAGTGCTAGTCCCGGGACAGGGGGCTCGGGACTGTTTTTT. As protein: CSASPGTGGSGLFF. The chain employs TRBV20-1 and TRBJ1-4; 12 positions agree with TRBD1. The ends lost 3 bases at V and 13 bases at J; junction bases unmatched: 9. CDR3 length: 14 residues. Germline CDR1 is DFQATT and CDR2 is SNEGSKA (reference sequence).

This clone was seen only once. The chain joins TRBV6-6 to TRBJ2-2; 7 positions agree with TRBD2. V dropped 5 bases and J dropped 4; count of bases not matched to a gene: 13. This CDR3 has 17 residues. CDR1 and CDR2 from the germline V gene are MNHNY and SVGAGI (reference sequence). CDR3 amino acids: CASSPRATPGGTGELFF. The DNA for the CDR3 is TGTGCCAGCAGTCCTCGGGCCACCCCGGGGGGCACCGGGGAGCTGTTTTTT.

The rearrangement uses TRBV27 and TRBJ2-7, with 8 bases that match TRBD2. V shed 7 bases, J shed 5 bases, and the junction held 10 bases outside the gene matches. The CDR3 consists of 14 residues. CDR1 and CDR2 from the germline V gene are MNHEY and SMNVEV (reference sequence). CDR3 sequence reads: CASKTGTSLHEQYF. The CDR3 DNA is TGTGCCAGCAAAACCGGGACTAGTCTCCACGAGCAGTACTTC.

This chain links TRBV5-1 with TRBJ1-1, with TRBD1 identical over 10 bases. Germline CDR1 and CDR2: SGHRS and YFSETQ. V was clipped by 7 bases and J by 4 bases; unmatched bases: 4. This CDR3 is 13 amino acids long. This chain's CDR3 is CASQTGGGTEAFF. In nucleotides, the CDR3 is TGCGCCAGCCAGACAGGGGGCGGCACTGAAGCTTTCTTT.

V gene TRBV19 combines with J gene TRBJ2-7, with D possibly TRBD2 on 6 matching bases. Germline lookup yields CDR1 LNHDA and CDR2 SQIVND (reference sequence). Trimming left V 7 bases short and J 0 bases short, with 16 bases between. The CDR3 has 15 amino acids. The CDR3 bases are TGTGCCAGTATCGCCGGGGGTTTTAGCTCCTACGAGCAGTACTTC. This translates into CASIAGGFSSYEQYF. The variable domain in full, with the rest retrieved from reference TRBV19 and TRBJ2-7, is DGGITQSPKYLFRKEGQNVTLSCEQNLNHDAMYWYRQDPGQGLRLIYYSQIVNDFQKGDIAEGYSVSREKKESFPLTVTSAQKNPTAFYLCASIAGGFSSYEQYFGPGTRLTVT.

This clone was seen once. V usage is TRBV3-1 (or the pseudogene TRBV3-2) and J usage is TRBJ2-7; 15 nucleotides line up with TRBD2. V lost 4 bases and J lost 7; bases outside the gene matches: 5. Per the germline V gene, CDR1 is LGHDT and CDR2 is YNNKEL (reference sequence). The CDR3 totals 15 residues. CDR3: CASSRTSGGAREQYF. The CDR3 DNA is TGTGCCAGCAGCCGGACTAGCGGGGGGGCAAGGGAGCAGTACTTC.

The chain combines TRBV7-8 with TRBJ2-5; the match to TRBD1 covers 7 bases. The J segment lost 3 bases and the V segment lost 0 bases, leaving 10 bases of the junction unmatched. The CDR3 has 17 amino acids. Germline lookup yields CDR1 SGHVS and CDR2 FQNEAQ. CDR3 bases: TGTGCCAGCAGCTTAGCGAGGAGTGGCAGGGGGAAAGAGACCCAGTACTTC. It specifies CASSLARSGRGKETQYF. Combining the CDR3 with reference TRBV7-8 and TRBJ2-5 gives the whole variable domain GAGVSQSPRYKVAKRGQDVALRCDPISGHVSLFWYQQALGQGPEFLTYFQNEAQLDKSGLPSDRFFAERPEGSVSTLKIQRTQQEDSAVYLCASSLARSGRGKETQYFGPGTRLLVL.

This rearrangement joins TRBV9 to TRBJ2-3; D is unresolved. This CDR3 contains 15 residues. Trimming pared 0 bases from V and 2 bases from J, leaving 10 bases between. Germline CDR1 reads SGDLS; CDR2 reads YYNGEE. The CDR3 loop is CASSVGSVHTDTQYF. CDR3 sequence (DNA): TGTGCCAGCAGCGTAGGGAGCGTCCACACAGATACGCAGTATTTT.

This chain uses TRBV10-3 with TRBJ2-1, with TRBD1 matching 11 bases. The germline V gene encodes CDR1 ENHRY and CDR2 SYGVKD. With 8 bases clipped from V and 3 bases from J, the junction kept 12 bases outside the gene matches. There are 17 residues in the CDR3. For the CDR3, the DNA is TGTGCCATCCAGTCGGGGACAGGGGGTTTTCTCTACAATGAGCAGTTCTTC. Protein product: CAIQSGTGGFLYNEQFF.

The gene calls are TRBV2 and TRBJ1-5, with TRBD1 as a possible D gene (6 bases). The germline V gene has CDR1 SNHLY and CDR2 FYNNEI. CDR3 length: 14 residues. Trimming removed 8 bases at V and 0 bases at J, with 11 bases between. Written as DNA, the CDR3 is TGTGCCAGCTCGGGACAACTTAGCAATCAGCCCCAGCATTTT. It specifies CASSGQLSNQPQHF.

V and J are TRBV18 and TRBJ1-6, with TRBD1 as a possible D gene (6 bases). The V and J ends lost 3 bases and 7 bases respectively, with 13 bases between them. The CDR3 spans 15 residues. Germline CDR1 KGHSH, CDR2 LQKENI. The CDR3 coding sequence is TGTGCCAGCTCACCGAAACAGGGCCCGAATTCACCCCTCCACTTT. This translates into CASSPKQGPNSPLHF.

This chain joins TRBV28 and TRBJ1-2, with D maybe TRBD1 (6 bases). V shed 4 bases and J shed 0 bases, with 9 bases lying between them. The CDR3 extends over 14 amino acids. Germline V lookup: CDR1 MDHEN, CDR2 SYDVKM. CDR3 bases: TGTGCCAGCAGTTATTACAGGGCTAACTATGGCTACACCTTC. This encodes CASSYYRANYGYTF.

The genes are TRBV7-9 and TRBJ1-2, with 11 bases lining up with TRBD1. Germline CDR1 is SEHNR and CDR2 is FQNEAQ (reference sequence). There are 15 residues in the CDR3. V lost 5 bases, J lost 2 bases, and 4 bases stayed unmatched. The CDR3 loop reads CASSTWTGGNYGYTF. In DNA, the CDR3 is TGTGCCAGCAGCACCTGGACAGGGGGCAACTATGGCTACACCTTC.

This chain connects TRBV20-1 to TRBJ2-7, with D hard to call. Trimming removed 6 bases at V and 3 bases at J, with 9 bases between. CDR1 and CDR2 (germline): DFQATT, SNEGSKA (reference sequence). The CDR3 is made up of 11 amino acids. CDR3 nucleotide sequence: TGCAGTGCCACCAACTACTACGAGCAGTACTTC. This sequence encodes CSATNYYEQYF.

This clone was picked up a small number of times. V is TRBV5-1 and J is TRBJ2-2, with 8 bases aligning to TRBD1. Per the germline V gene, CDR1 is SGHRS and CDR2 is YFSETQ. The CDR3 is 15 residues long. Losses at the gene ends were 4 bases for V and 0 bases for J; bases not matched to a gene: 2. CDR3 residues: CASSPGQANTGELFF. CDR3 bases: TGCGCCAGCAGCCCGGGACAGGCGAACACCGGGGAGCTGTTTTTT.

The chain combines TRBV6-5 with TRBJ1-2, with D perhaps TRBD1 (6 bases). The germline V and J ends were trimmed by 6 bases and 4 bases, with 18 bases remaining between them. The CDR3 loop spans 15 amino acids. The germline gives CDR1 MNHEY, CDR2 SVGAGI. CDR3 sequence (DNA): TGTGCCAGCAGCCTAACCGGGACATCTTTCTATGGCTACACCTTC. Amino acid sequence: CASSLTGTSFYGYTF.